This paragraph covers one TCR beta chain sequence. Under the authors' procedure: Using reference gene primer amplification, nucleated cell counts were estimated. Sequencing was performed with immunoSEQ multiplex PCR; in TCRdb, only in-frame clones are kept and a portion is missing. V and J calls plus clone size are reproduced from that table; the DNA served to infer D and trimming. Here the sample spans approximately 200,000 clones, approximately 85% being singletons. This sample stems from a study of blood T cell repertoires in COVID-19. About the research overall: The origin of the acute and convalescent COVID-19 samples was the United States, Italy and Spain. PBMCs, B-cell-depleted T cells, or T cells provided the cDNA or gDNA that made up the material.

The J segment lost 4 bases and the V segment lost 4 bases, leaving 6 bases of the junction unmatched. Germline CDR1 and CDR2: SEHNR and FQNEAQ (reference sequence). CDR3 length: 15 amino acids. The rearrangement links TRBV7-9 to TRBJ2-3, with 9 bases identical to TRBD1. The sequence came from a man aged 35-49 years with acute or convalescent COVID-19. Sequencing was performed on peripheral blood. The CDR3: CASSSGQGNSDTQYF. The CDR3 DNA sequence: TGTGCCAGCAGCTCCGGACAGGGGAACTCAGATACGCAGTATTTT.